The entry below gives a single TCR beta chain sequence along with its context. These data are taken from a study of blood T cell repertoires in COVID-19. Study as a whole: From the United States, Italy and Spain came samples of acute and convalescent COVID-19. In each case, the material was cDNA or gDNA derived from T cells, B-cell-depleted T cells, or PBMCs.

The CDR3 is 13 residues long. Trimming cost V 6 bases and J 12 bases, with 20 bases left between them. CDR1 MNHEY and CDR2 SVGAGI come from the germline V gene. Authors' methods: How many nucleated cells were present was estimated from reference gene primer amplification. Only in-frame clones appear in the TCRdb table, and some are missing; sequencing was by immunoSEQ multiplex PCR. The V and J calls and clone size are taken from that table; D and trimming were inferred from the DNA. The sample holds about 59,000 clones; about 80% are singletons and the top ten take around 3.7%. The clonotype originates from a woman aged 80 or over with acute or convalescent COVID-19. Sample: peripheral blood. This rearrangement joins TRBV6-5 to TRBJ1-1; D is possibly TRBD1 (6 bases). In DNA form, the CDR3 reads TGTGCCAGCAGCTCGACAGGACCCCGGATAACTTTCTTT. As protein: CASSSTGPRITFF.